This T cell receptor (beta chain) was captured in a study of blood T cell repertoires in COVID-19. At the level of the study: Some COVID-19 samples were acute and others convalescent; all came from the United States, Italy and Spain. T cells, B-cell-depleted T cells, or PBMCs supplied cDNA or gDNA.

Authors' analysis steps: Quantification of nucleated cells was approximated via reference gene primer amplification. Produced via immunoSEQ multiplex PCR; TCRdb's table is partial and in-frame only. V and J calls plus clone size are reproduced from that table; the DNA served to infer D and trimming. The data contain approximately 300,000 clones, 75% to 90% of them singletons. Material for sequencing was peripheral blood. The TCR was taken from a man between 18 and 35 years old with active or convalescent COVID-19.

This CDR3 reads CASSPGGLNTEAFF. CDR3 sequence (DNA): TGTGCCAGCAGCCCAGGCGGGCTGAACACTGAAGCTTTCTTT. The J gene is TRBJ1-1, the V gene TRBV28; D call uncertain. The CDR3 has 14 amino acids. The germline CDR1 and CDR2 sequences are MDHEN and SYDVKM. With 6 bases removed from V and 0 bases from J, the gap between germline ends came to 11 bases.